This TCR beta chain appears in the sequencing data of a study of CD8 T cells in ankylosing spondylitis. The study's findings and limits: Seemingly characteristic of ankylosing spondylitis blood was a TCR beta motif consisting of under ten highly homologous variants. Within matched ankylosing spondylitis synovial fluid, disease-linked clones were reportedly significantly enriched.

MiXCR, run by TCRdb on the 5' RACE reads, gives a single entry per CDR3 protein. The sample lists fewer than 650,000 distinct CDR3 sequences, more than 9.5% occurring once. This CDR3 is built from 16 residues. V was clipped by 2 bases and J by 0 bases, with 11 bases between them. CDR1 and CDR2 (germline): MNHEY, SVGAGI. This clonotype was found a few times. Its antigen is as yet unknown. Sequencing was done on a sample of blood, either unsorted or a sorted T cell fraction (not recorded which). The chain combines TRBV6-5 with TRBJ1-3; weak D call: TRBD1 (6 bases). The clonotype comes from a male donor with ankylosing spondylitis. The CDR3 nucleotides are TGTGCCAGCAGTTACGGGACAAGGAGCTCTGGAAACACCATATATTTT. Translated, it gives CASSYGTRSSGNTIYF.